This T cell receptor beta chain originates from a study of graft-versus-host responses after intestinal transplantation (dated by TCRdb to about 2021). In terms of the full investigation: Recipients received multivisceral, liver-intestinal, or isolated intestinal transplants. Instead of going to the commercial service, samples from a few later patients were sequenced in-house on an Illumina MiSeq and processed with MiXCR. Bulk TCR-beta CDR3 sequencing was used to track graft-versus-host and host-versus-graft alloreactive T cell clones in the graft, circulation and bone marrow after intestinal transplantation. The cohort enrolled 24 intestinal transplant recipients, one of whom was a retransplant, and a few patients without pretransplant specimens were excluded. To identify alloreactive clones, pre-transplant mixed lymphocyte reaction products were sequenced and then compared with unstimulated pre-transplant donor and recipient T cells. Donor T cell macrochimerism was defined as a peak of at least 4% donor T cells among recipient peripheral blood mononuclear cells. All recipients received anti-thymocyte globulin induction followed by maintenance tacrolimus and steroids for 3 to 4 years.

Summary of the overall study and its limitations: The relatively low number and heterogeneity of intestinal transplant patients limited the conclusions. GvH clones turned up in recipient bone marrow, with some appearing earlier in ileal mucosa or blood, a pattern consistent with an intestinal mucosal origin. In the allografts of patients with donor T cell macrochimerism, GvH to HvG T cell clonal ratios were high. Early after transplant, peak levels of circulating GvH clones were found to be associated with declines in HvG clones.

Library prep was done by the immunoSEQ multiplex PCR assay. For most patients, genomic DNA was isolated with the Qiagen DNeasy Blood and Tissue Kit and sent frozen to Adaptive Biotechnologies for TCR sequencing. High-throughput TCR-beta CDR3 sequencing of genomic DNA from most patients was performed by Adaptive Biotechnologies. As for the original processing: TCR sequencing data were retrieved from Adaptive's ImmunoSEQ software for around 18 patients, whereas three other patients were processed with MiXCR and VDJtools. To correct CD4 versus CD8 sorting errors, any sequence found in both subsets at a frequency ratio below 5:1 was removed. Because the origin of CDR3 nucleotide sequences shared between donor and recipient could not be assigned, those sequences were removed. To count as alloreactive, a clone needed at least 2-fold expansion over unstimulated cells and a minimum CFSE-low frequency of 0.002% (template counts) or 0.001% (read counts). A clone was considered mappable if detected in the sequenced pre-transplant spleen, lymph node, or MLR CFSE-low populations of the donor or recipient. Cumulative frequency of alloreactive clones was calculated as a percentage of all sequences weighted by copy number. As stored in TCRdb, this immuneACCESS dataset retains in-frame rearrangements with V and J assigned. A fraction of the clones does not appear; measured against another copy, unresolved V genes explain less than half of the discrepancy, and the remainder lacks a known reason. Clone size and V and J calls were adopted from that table, with D and trimming inferred from the DNA. In all, the sample holds around 96,000 clones, and 92% of those were seen once. The biggest ten clones account for 0.15% to 0.2% of the sample.

The time point tag for this specimen amounts to: cells obtained before transplantation from donor or recipient. CD3+CD4+ and CD3+CD8+ populations were FACS-sorted from unstimulated pre-transplant donor and recipient cells taken from spleen or lymph nodes. With respect to this clone: Its antigen has not been determined. Per-base qualities were not stored, and no clone one base away is much larger.

V is pared back by 3 bases and J by 2 bases, with 9 bases lying between the germline termini. Taken from cysteine to phenylalanine, the CDR3 has 13 residues. Only the CDR3 region is kept as DNA, spanning 39 bases read in frame from base 1. CDR1 and CDR2, per the germline V gene, are SGHRS and YFSETQ. Material: unstimulated CD4+ T cells sorted from spleen or lymph node cells, obtained before intestinal transplant. The chain is encoded by TRBV5-1 joined to TRBJ2-7; TRBD2 is possibly the D segment (5 matching bases). The sequence was collected from a human donor who received an intestinal transplant. The DNA sequence reads TGCGCCAGCAGCTCCCCGGGAACCTACGAGCAGTACTTC. This is translated as CASSSPGTYEQYF.